This T cell receptor (beta chain) is drawn from a study of T cell responses to AZD1222 COVID-19 vaccine. V was cut by 3 bases and J by 2 bases, with 7 bases left in between. The CDR3 extends over 13 amino acids. Per the germline V gene, CDR1 is SGHDN and CDR2 is FVKESK. TCRdb keeps only in-frame clones here, not all; method: immunoSEQ multiplex PCR. This table has about 120,000 clones, 90% to 95% appearing once. To note about this clone: Other DNA sequences within the sample encode an identical CDR3.

This chain uses TRBV14 with TRBJ1-1, with D tentatively TRBD1 (5 bases). The starting material was peripheral blood, obtained on day 0 of AZD1222 vaccination. This receptor was obtained from an adult in good health. In DNA form, the CDR3 reads TGTGCCAGCAGCCAGACAGTTAACACTGAAGCTTTCTTT. This gives the protein CASSQTVNTEAFF.